The count of the clone carrying this TCR beta chain is one. The data are from a study of blood T cell repertoires in COVID-19. Across the whole study: COVID-19 samples, acute and convalescent, were from the United States, Italy and Spain. The analysed material was cDNA or gDNA that came from T cells, B-cell-depleted T cells, or PBMCs.

Germline V gene data show CDR1 as SGHDT and CDR2 as YYEEEE. The V gene lost 2 bases and the J gene lost 4 bases, with 12 bases spanning the gap. CDR3 length: 14 amino acids. Authors' analysis steps: Reference gene primer amplification gave estimated nucleated cell counts. Clones were sequenced by immunoSEQ multiplex PCR, and TCRdb holds only the in-frame ones, with some missing. That table furnishes V, J and clone size, whereas the DNA furnished D and trimming. The sample lists roughly 330,000 clones, around 82% seen once, with approximately 1.2% in the top ten. The chain carries TRBV5-6 and TRBJ2-5; tentative D call: TRBD1 (6 bases). Source material: peripheral blood. The clonotype originates from a woman in her forties or fifties with acute or convalescent COVID-19. CDR3 sequence reads: CASSFWGLGETQYF. For the CDR3, the DNA is TGTGCCAGCAGCTTTTGGGGGCTAGGAGAGACCCAGTACTTC.